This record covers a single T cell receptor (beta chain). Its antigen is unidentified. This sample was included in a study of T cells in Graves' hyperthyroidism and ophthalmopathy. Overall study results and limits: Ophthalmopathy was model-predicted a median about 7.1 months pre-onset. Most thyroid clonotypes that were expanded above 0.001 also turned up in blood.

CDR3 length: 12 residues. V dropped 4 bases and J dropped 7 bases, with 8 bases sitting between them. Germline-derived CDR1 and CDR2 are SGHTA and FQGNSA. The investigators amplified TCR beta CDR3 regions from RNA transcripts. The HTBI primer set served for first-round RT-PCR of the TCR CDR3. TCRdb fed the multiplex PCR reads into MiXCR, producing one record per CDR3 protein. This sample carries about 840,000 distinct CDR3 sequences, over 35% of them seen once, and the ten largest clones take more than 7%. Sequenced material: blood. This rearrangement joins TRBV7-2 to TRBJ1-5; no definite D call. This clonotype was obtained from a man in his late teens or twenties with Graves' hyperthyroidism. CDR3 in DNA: TGTGCCAGCAGCTCCCCCCCGCAGCCCCAGCATTTT. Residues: CASSSPPQPQHF.